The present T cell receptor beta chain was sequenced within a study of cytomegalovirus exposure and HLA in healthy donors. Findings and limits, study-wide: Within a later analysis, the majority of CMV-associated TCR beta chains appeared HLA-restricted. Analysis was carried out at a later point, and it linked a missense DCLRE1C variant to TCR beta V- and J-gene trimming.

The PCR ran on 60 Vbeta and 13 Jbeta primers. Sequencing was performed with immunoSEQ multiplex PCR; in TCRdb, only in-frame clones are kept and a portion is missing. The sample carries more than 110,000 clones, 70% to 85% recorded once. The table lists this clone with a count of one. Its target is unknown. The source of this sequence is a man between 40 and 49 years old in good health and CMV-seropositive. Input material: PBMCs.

CDR3 loop: CASSDLARPTDTQYF. Here the CDR3 DNA reads TGTGCCAGCTCCGACCTAGCGCGGCCCACAGATACGCAGTATTTT. This sequence joins TRBV19 and TRBJ2-3; D might be TRBD2 (6 bases). CDR1 and CDR2 from the germline V gene are LNHDA and SQIVND (reference sequence). This CDR3 comprises 15 residues. V shed 9 bases and J shed 2 bases, with 18 bases lying between them.